Reported below is one TCR beta chain. Its matching antigen is unknown. The sample originates from a study of CXCR3-negative and CXCR3-positive naive CD8 T cells. Each TRB cDNA library was prepared by 5' RACE (with UMI labels). TCRdb reprocessed the 5' RACE reads; each CDR3 protein has one entry and no DNA is given. This sample lists under 110,000 distinct CDR3 sequences; its ten largest clones have 0.3% to 0.4%. Findings and limits, study-wide: CXCR3-expressing naive cells carried TRB CDR3s more hydrophobic than those of CXCR3-negative naive cells.

This CDR3 has 17 amino acids. Per the germline V gene, CDR1 is MGHDK and CDR2 is SYGVNS. The sample was naive CXCR3+ CD8+ T cells from blood. Subset here: CD45RO-CCR7+CD27+CD95- naive CD8+ T cells expressing CXCR3 (TNR3+). This chain joins TRBV25-1 and TRBJ2-1; TCRdb returns TRBD2, unconfirmable since there is no DNA. The receptor was derived from a human donor in good health. Some clones in this sample may be carry-over from other donors' samples. This CDR3 reads CASSESATGGHRDEQFF. Complete variable domain (other parts from reference TRBV25-1 and TRBJ2-1): EADIYQTPRYLVIGTGKKITLECSQTMGHDKMYWYQQDPGMELHLIHYSYGVNSTEKGDLSSESTVSRIRTEHFPLTLESARPSHTSQYLCASSESATGGHRDEQFFGPGTRLTVL.